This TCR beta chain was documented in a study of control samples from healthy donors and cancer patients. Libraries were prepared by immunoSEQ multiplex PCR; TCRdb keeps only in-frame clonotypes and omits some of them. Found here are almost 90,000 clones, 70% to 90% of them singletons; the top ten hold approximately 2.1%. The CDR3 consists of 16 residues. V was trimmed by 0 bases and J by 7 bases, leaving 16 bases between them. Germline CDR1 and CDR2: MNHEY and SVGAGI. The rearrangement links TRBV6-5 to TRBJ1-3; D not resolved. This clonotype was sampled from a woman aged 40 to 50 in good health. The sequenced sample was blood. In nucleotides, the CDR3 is TGTGCCAGCAGTTACTCGATGGCAGCTCGTTCGAACACCATATATTTT. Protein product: CASSYSMAARSNTIYF.